This is a list of T cell receptor beta chains from one sample in a study of cytomegalovirus exposure and HLA in healthy donors. Here immunoSEQ multiplex PCR was the method, and the copy in TCRdb shows in-frame clones only, minus some. The sample includes some 90,000 clones, 81% of them seen just once. Sequenced input: PBMCs. The receptors were gathered from an older woman in good health and CMV-seropositive. Each CDR3 is given with its conserved first and last residue. A D gene is named only where the DNA matches it firmly. The listing skips clone size in some rows; elsewhere it reads once, few, many or a size class.

v_gene	abundance	j_gene	d_gene	CDR3nt	CDR3aa
TRBV29-1	NA	TRBJ2-7	NA	TGCAGCGTTGGTGGCGGGGCCTCCTACGAGCAGTACTTC	CSVGGGASYEQYF
TRBV7-9	NA	TRBJ2-3	NA	TGTGCCAGCAGCTTTTTCTACCCTAGCGCCATGATAGATACGCAGTATTTT	CASSFFYPSAMIDTQYF
TRBV2	NA	TRBJ2-1	TRBD2	TGTGCCAGCAGCCAAAGGGCGGGAGGCTTCCACAATGAGCAGTTCTTC	CASSQRAGGFHNEQFF
TRBV5-5	NA	TRBJ2-1	NA	TGTGCCAGCAGCTTGGAAATCGGCTCCTACAATGAGCAGTTCTTC	CASSLEIGSYNEQFF
TRBV2	NA	TRBJ2-7	TRBD1	TGTGCCAGCAGTACGAACAGGGGGTTTTCTGGGCAGTACTTC	CASSTNRGFSGQYF
TRBV28	few	TRBJ1-2	TRBD1	TGTGCCAGCAGTGGGGGACAGGGCGTGGATGGCTACACCTTC	CASSGGQGVDGYTF
TRBV6-5	NA	TRBJ2-5	NA	TGTGCCAGCAGTCGAGGGATGTCACGAGAGACCCAGTACTTC	CASSRGMSRETQYF
TRBV7-2	NA	TRBJ2-1	TRBD2	TGTGCCAGCAGCTCGGGACTAGCTAACCACAATGAGCAGTTCTTC	CASSSGLANHNEQFF
TRBV19	NA	TRBJ1-1	TRBD1	TGTGCCAGTAGTCCCCGAAGGGACAGGGGATACATGAACACTGAAGCTTTCTTT	CASSPRRDRGYMNTEAFF
TRBV19	NA	TRBJ2-5	NA	TGTGCCAGTAGTGTCCACCCGAACGGAGAGACCCAGTACTTC	CASSVHPNGETQYF
TRBV2	NA	TRBJ2-5	NA	TGTGCCAGCAGTGAAAAGTCGTTAGACAGCGTGTGGGAGACCCAGTACTTC	CASSEKSLDSVWETQYF
TRBV4-1	NA	TRBJ2-1	TRBD2	TGCGCCAGCAGCCCGGGACTAGCGGGAGGGTCTGAGCAGTTCTTC	CASSPGLAGGSEQFF
TRBV7-2	NA	TRBJ2-7	TRBD2	TGTGCCAGCAGCTTAGGAGCGGGAGCGTACGAGCAGTACTTC	CASSLGAGAYEQYF
TRBV7-9	NA	TRBJ2-7	NA	TGTGCCAGCAGCCTCCCGGTCAACGAGCAGTACTTC	CASSLPVNEQYF
TRBV6-6	NA	TRBJ2-7	TRBD2	TGTGCCAGCAGTTACTATGGGACTAGCGGCCCTTACGAGCAGTACTTC	CASSYYGTSGPYEQYF
TRBV28	NA	TRBJ2-7	TRBD2	TGTGCCAGCAGTTGGTGGGAGGGCTACGAGCAGTACTTC	CASSWWEGYEQYF
TRBV5-6	NA	TRBJ2-7	TRBD2	TGTGCCAGCAGCCGGGGGGTGGACGGGATCTACGAGCAGTACTTC	CASSRGVDGIYEQYF
TRBV6-6	NA	TRBJ1-5	TRBD1	TGTGCCAGCAGTTACTCCCGGGACAGCCGACAGCCCCAGCATTTT	CASSYSRDSRQPQHF
TRBV11-1	NA	TRBJ2-2	NA	TGTGCCAGCAGCTTAGATGATGACAGGACCGGGGAGCTGTTTTTT	CASSLDDDRTGELFF
TRBV7-2	few	TRBJ2-1	NA	TGTGCCAGCAGCTTGAACCTAGTTCGCGATGAGCAGTTCTTC	CASSLNLVRDEQFF
TRBV28	NA	TRBJ2-2	NA	TGTGCCAGTAAAACGGGTCTCAGGGAGCTGTTTTTT	CASKTGLRELFF
TRBV27	NA	TRBJ2-7	TRBD2	TGCGCCAGCAGTTCCCTAGGACTAGCGGGAGGACGGGACGAGCAGTACTTC	CASSSLGLAGGRDEQYF
TRBV27	NA	TRBJ1-1	NA	TGTGCCAGCGCAAAGGGAGGCACTGAAGCTTTCTTT	CASAKGGTEAFF
TRBV19	NA	TRBJ2-1	NA	TGTGCCAGTAGCCCCCCAACAAGGAGTCCCTACAATGAGCAGTTCTTC	CASSPPTRSPYNEQFF
TRBV30	NA	TRBJ2-1	TRBD2	TGTGCCTGGATAGGGCCTAGCGGGAGTAATGAGCAGTTCTTC	CAWIGPSGSNEQFF
TRBV30	NA	TRBJ1-5	NA	TGTGCCTGGAGTATGACAGGTGAATCCCGGCCCCAGCATTTT	CAWSMTGESRPQHF
TRBV19	NA	TRBJ1-1	TRBD1	TGTGCCAGTAGTATAGGCCGACAGGGGGCGCGCACTGAAGCTTTCTTT	CASSIGRQGARTEAFF
TRBV28	NA	TRBJ1-1	TRBD1	TGTGCCAGCAGCCAACCGGGGGCCGGGACAGGGTCTCTTAAGGCTTTCTTT	CASSQPGAGTGSLKAFF
TRBV29-1	NA	TRBJ1-6	TRBD1	TGCAGCGTCGCGACAGGGAGGAATTCACCCCTCCACTTT	CSVATGRNSPLHF
TRBV5-1	NA	TRBJ2-7	TRBD2	TGCGCCAGCAGACCACTAGCGGGAGGGGACGAGCAGTACTTC	CASRPLAGGDEQYF
TRBV7-2	NA	TRBJ2-5	TRBD2	TGTGCCAGCAGCTTCCAAGCGGGAGGGCCAGAGACCCAGTACTTC	CASSFQAGGPETQYF
TRBV7-9	NA	TRBJ1-5	NA	TGTGCCAGCAGCCAGGCCGGGAACAATCAGCCCCAGCATTTT	CASSQAGNNQPQHF
TRBV7-8	once	TRBJ2-7	NA	TGTGCCAGCAGCTTACAGGGGAGCTCCTACGAGCAGTACTTC	CASSLQGSSYEQYF
TRBV2	NA	TRBJ2-7	NA	TGTGCCAGCAAAAGAGAACCCACTGCCCGCGAGCAGTACTTC	CASKREPTAREQYF
TRBV6-4	NA	TRBJ2-3	NA	TGTGCCAGCAGTGACCGGAGCGCCGGCACAGATACGCAGTATTTT	CASSDRSAGTDTQYF
TRBV18	NA	TRBJ1-3	NA	TGTGCCAGCTCACCACCCCGCTCAAGTCCGGACACCATATATTTT	CASSPPRSSPDTIYF
TRBV18	NA	TRBJ2-5	TRBD2	TGTGCCAGCTCACCAGCGACTAGCGAAGAGACCCAGTACTTC	CASSPATSEETQYF
TRBV19	NA	TRBJ2-7	NA	TGTGCCAGTAGTCCGCGGTCCGGGGGCTCCTACGAGCAGTACTTC	CASSPRSGGSYEQYF
TRBV19	NA	TRBJ1-5	TRBD1	TGTGCCAGTAGTACCTCGGACAGGGCGTCCCAAACATATAGCAATCAGCCCCAGCATTTT	CASSTSDRASQTYSNQPQHF
TRBV27	NA	TRBJ1-5	TRBD1	TGTGCCAGCAGTTGGGACAGGTCCAATCAGCCCCAGCATTTT	CASSWDRSNQPQHF
TRBV11-2	NA	TRBJ2-3	TRBD1	TGTGCCAGCACCTTGTTTGGGACAGGGGGTCTTGCAGATACGCAGTATTTT	CASTLFGTGGLADTQYF
TRBV10-3	NA	TRBJ2-7	TRBD2	TGTGCCATCAGTCCCGGGGCTACTAGCGGGGTCGGCGAGCAGTACTTC	CAISPGATSGVGEQYF
TRBV11-2	once	TRBJ2-1	NA	TGTGCCAGCAGCTTAGATCGGTGGTCCTACAATGAGCAGTTCTTC	CASSLDRWSYNEQFF
TRBV5-1	NA	TRBJ2-1	NA	TGCGCCAGCAGAAGGTTCCGGGATCTCGGGGATGAGCAGTTCTTC	CASRRFRDLGDEQFF
TRBV5-1	NA	TRBJ2-2	TRBD1	TGCGCCAGCAGCTTGAGGACAGGCCCTCTGAACACCGGGGAGCTGTTTTTT	CASSLRTGPLNTGELFF
TRBV7-2	NA	TRBJ2-7	TRBD2	TGTGCCAGCAGCTTGATCGTTAGCGGGAGGCCGCACTACGAGCAGTACTTC	CASSLIVSGRPHYEQYF
TRBV5-1	NA	TRBJ2-2	TRBD2	TGCGCCAGCAGGTCACTAGCGGGAGACACCGGGGAGCTGTTTTTT	CASRSLAGDTGELFF
TRBV28	few	TRBJ2-7	NA	TGTGCCAGCAGTTTGGTACAGGGACCCTACGAGCAGTACTTC	CASSLVQGPYEQYF
TRBV7-2	once	TRBJ1-3	NA	TGTGCCAGCAGCCAGTCTTCGGGGTTAGGAAACACCATATATTTT	CASSQSSGLGNTIYF
TRBV28	NA	TRBJ2-7	TRBD2	TGTGCCAGCAGTCTCACTAGCGGGACCTCCTACGAGCAGTACTTC	CASSLTSGTSYEQYF
TRBV6-5	once	TRBJ1-1	TRBD1	TGTGCCAGCAGCCGAGGGACAGTCACTGAAGCTTTCTTT	CASSRGTVTEAFF
TRBV14	NA	TRBJ2-7	NA	TGTGCCAGCAGCCAGGGTCGGTGGGTCACAGGCTACGAGCAGTACTTC	CASSQGRWVTGYEQYF
TRBV5-1	NA	TRBJ2-7	NA	TGCGCCACCACCCCGGACTCCCATCCCTACGAGCAGTACTTC	CATTPDSHPYEQYF
TRBV18	few	TRBJ1-2	NA	TGTGCCAGCTCACAAGGCTCAGGAAAAGCTAACTATGGCTACACCTTC	CASSQGSGKANYGYTF
TRBV6-4	NA	TRBJ2-3	TRBD2	TGTGCCAGCAGTGACGGGACTAGCGGCACAGATACGCAGTATTTT	CASSDGTSGTDTQYF